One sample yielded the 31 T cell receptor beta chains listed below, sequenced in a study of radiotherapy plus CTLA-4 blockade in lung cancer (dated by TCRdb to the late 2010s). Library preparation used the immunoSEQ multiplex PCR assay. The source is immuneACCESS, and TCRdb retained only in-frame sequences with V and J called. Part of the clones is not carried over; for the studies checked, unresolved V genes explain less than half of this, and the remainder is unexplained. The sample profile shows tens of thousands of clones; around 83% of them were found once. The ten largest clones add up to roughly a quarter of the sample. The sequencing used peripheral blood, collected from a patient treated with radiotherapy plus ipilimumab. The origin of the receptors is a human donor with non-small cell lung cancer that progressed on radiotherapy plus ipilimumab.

The CDR3: CASSVDQTGELFF. The CDR3 nucleotides are TGTGCCAGCAGCGTAGATCAGACCGGGGAGCTGTTTTTT. The chain combines TRBV9 with TRBJ2-2; no firm D call. The V end lost 0 bases, the J end lost 5 bases, and 5 bases lay between the germline ends. Germline values: CDR1 SGDLS, CDR2 YYNGEE. The CDR3 runs to 13 residues.

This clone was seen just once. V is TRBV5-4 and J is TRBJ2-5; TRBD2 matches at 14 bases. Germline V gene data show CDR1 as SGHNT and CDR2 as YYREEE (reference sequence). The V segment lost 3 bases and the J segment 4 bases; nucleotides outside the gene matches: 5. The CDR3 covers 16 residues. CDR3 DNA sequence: TGTGCCAGCAGCTCGCCCGGGACTAGCGGGAGAGAGACCCAGTACTTC. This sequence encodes CASSSPGTSGRETQYF. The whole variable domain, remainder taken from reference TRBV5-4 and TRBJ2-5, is ETGVTQSPTHLIKTRGQQVTLRCSSQSGHNTVSWYQQALGQGPQFIFQYYREEENGRGNFPPRFSGLQFPNYSSELNVNALELDDSALYLCASSSPGTSGRETQYFGPGTRLLVL.

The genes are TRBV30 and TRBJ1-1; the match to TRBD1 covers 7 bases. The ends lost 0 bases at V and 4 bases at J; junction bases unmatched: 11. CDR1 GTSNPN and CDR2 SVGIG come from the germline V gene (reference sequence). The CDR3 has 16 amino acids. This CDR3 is CAWSVYLGQISTEAFF. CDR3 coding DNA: TGTGCCTGGAGTGTTTACCTGGGACAGATTAGCACTGAAGCTTTCTTT.

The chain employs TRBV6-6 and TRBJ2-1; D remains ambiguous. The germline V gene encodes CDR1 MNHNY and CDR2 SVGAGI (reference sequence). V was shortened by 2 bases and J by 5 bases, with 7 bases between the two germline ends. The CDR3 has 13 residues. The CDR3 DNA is TGTGCCAGCAGTTACGTACCTCACAATGAGCAGTTCTTC. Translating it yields CASSYVPHNEQFF.

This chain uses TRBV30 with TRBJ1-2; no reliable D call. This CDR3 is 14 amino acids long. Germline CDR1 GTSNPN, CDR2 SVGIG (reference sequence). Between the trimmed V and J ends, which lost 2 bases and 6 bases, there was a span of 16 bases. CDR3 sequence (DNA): TGTGCCTGGAGTAAGGGCCGTGAGGACCATGGCTACACCTTC. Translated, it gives CAWSKGREDHGYTF.

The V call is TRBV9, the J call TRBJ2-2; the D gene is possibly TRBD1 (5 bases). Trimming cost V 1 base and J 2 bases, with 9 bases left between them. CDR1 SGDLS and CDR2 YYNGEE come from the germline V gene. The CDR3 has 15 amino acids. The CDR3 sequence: CASSVRGSNTGELFF. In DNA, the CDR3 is TGTGCCAGCAGCGTAAGGGGTTCCAACACCGGGGAGCTGTTTTTT.

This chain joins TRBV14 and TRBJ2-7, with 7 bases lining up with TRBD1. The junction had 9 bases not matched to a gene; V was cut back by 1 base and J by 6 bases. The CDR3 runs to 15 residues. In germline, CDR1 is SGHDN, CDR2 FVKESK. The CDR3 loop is CASSQGPTGQFEQYF. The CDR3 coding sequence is TGTGCCAGCAGCCAAGGCCCGACAGGGCAATTCGAGCAGTACTTC.

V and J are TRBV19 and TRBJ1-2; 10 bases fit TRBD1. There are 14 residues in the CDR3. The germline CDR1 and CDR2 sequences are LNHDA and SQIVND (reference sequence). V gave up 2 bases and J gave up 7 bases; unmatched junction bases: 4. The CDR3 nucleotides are TGTGCCAGTAGTATACGCCGGGACAGGGGTGGCTACACCTTC. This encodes CASSIRRDRGGYTF.

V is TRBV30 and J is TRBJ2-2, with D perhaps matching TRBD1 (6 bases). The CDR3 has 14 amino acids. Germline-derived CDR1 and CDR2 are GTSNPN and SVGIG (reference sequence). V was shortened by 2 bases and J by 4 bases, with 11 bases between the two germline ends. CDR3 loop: CAWSPTGRTGELFF. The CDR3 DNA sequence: TGTGCCTGGAGTCCGACAGGTCGCACCGGGGAGCTGTTTTTT.

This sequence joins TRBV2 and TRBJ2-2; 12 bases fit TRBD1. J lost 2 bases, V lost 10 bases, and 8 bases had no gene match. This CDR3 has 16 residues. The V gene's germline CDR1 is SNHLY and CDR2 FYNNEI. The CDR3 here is CATQPGTGGNTGELFF. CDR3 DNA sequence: TGTGCCACCCAGCCGGGGACAGGGGGCAACACCGGGGAGCTGTTTTTT.

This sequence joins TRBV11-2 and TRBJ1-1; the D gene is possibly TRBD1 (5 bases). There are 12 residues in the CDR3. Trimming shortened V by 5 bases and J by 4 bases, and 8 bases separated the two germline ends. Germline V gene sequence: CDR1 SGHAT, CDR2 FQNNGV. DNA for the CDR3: TGTGCCAGCAGCGGGGCAGGCACTGAAGCTTTCTTT. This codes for CASSGAGTEAFF.

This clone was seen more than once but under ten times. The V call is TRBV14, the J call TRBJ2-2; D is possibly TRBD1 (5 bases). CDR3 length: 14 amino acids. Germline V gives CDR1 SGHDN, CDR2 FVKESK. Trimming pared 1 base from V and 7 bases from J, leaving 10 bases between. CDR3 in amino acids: CASSQVRADGELFF. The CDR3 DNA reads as TGTGCCAGCAGCCAAGTCAGGGCCGACGGGGAGCTGTTTTTT.

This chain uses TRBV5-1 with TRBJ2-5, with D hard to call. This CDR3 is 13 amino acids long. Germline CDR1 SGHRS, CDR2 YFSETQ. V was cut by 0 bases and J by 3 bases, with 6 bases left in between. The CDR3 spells CASSLDTKETQYF. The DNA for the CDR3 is TGCGCCAGCAGCTTGGACACAAAAGAGACCCAGTACTTC.

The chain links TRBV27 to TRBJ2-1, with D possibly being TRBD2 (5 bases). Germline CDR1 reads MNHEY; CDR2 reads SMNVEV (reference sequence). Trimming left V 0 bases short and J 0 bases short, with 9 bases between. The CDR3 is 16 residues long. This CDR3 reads CASSLSSGISYNEQFF. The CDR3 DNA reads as TGTGCCAGCAGTTTATCTTCCGGGATCTCCTACAATGAGCAGTTCTTC.

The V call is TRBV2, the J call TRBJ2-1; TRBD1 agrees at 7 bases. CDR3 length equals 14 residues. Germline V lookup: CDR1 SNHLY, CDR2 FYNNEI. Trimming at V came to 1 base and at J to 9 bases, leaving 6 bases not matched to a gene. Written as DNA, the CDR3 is TGTGCCAGCAGTGAAGAGGGGGCTTTGGGTGAGCAGTTCTTC. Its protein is CASSEEGALGEQFF.

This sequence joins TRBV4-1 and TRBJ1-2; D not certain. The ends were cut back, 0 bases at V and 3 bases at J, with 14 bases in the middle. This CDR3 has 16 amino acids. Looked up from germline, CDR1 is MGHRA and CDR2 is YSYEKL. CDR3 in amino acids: CASSQEPGQVHYGYTF. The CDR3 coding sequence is TGCGCCAGCAGCCAAGAACCCGGGCAGGTTCACTATGGCTACACCTTC.

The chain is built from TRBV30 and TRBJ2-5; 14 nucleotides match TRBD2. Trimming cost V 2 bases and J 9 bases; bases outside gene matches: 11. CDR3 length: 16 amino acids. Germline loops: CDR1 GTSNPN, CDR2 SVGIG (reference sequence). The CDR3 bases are TGTGCCTGGAGTCCCGGGACTAGCGGGAGTGCAAACTCCCAGTACTTC. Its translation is CAWSPGTSGSANSQYF.

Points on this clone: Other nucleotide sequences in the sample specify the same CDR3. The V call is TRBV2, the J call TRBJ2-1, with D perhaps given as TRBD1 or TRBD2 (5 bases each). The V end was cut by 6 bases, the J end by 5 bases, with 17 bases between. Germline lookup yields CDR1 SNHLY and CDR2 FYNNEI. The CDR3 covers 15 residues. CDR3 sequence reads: CASRDPGQNHNEQFF. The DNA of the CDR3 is TGTGCCAGCAGGGACCCGGGGCAGAACCACAATGAGCAGTTCTTC. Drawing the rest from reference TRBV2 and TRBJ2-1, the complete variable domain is EPEVTQTPSHQVTQMGQEVILRCVPISNHLYFYWYRQILGQKVEFLVSFYNNEISEKSEIFDDQFSVERPDGSNFTLKIRSTKLEDSAMYFCASRDPGQNHNEQFFGPGTRLTVL.

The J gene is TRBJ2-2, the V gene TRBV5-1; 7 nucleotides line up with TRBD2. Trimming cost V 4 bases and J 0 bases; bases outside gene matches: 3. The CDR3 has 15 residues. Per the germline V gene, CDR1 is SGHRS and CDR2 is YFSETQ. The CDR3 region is CASSTGLTNTGELFF. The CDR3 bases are TGCGCCAGCAGCACGGGACTAACGAACACCGGGGAGCTGTTTTTT.

CDR3 coding DNA: TGTGCCAGCCTCGGTGGTAGCGGGATATACAATGAGCAGTTCTTC. It codes for CASLGGSGIYNEQFF. The chain has TRBV6-1 and TRBJ2-1; TRBD2 matches at 8 bases. Trimming cost V 8 bases and J 4 bases; bases outside gene matches: 10. This CDR3 contains 15 residues. Germline V gene data show CDR1 as MNHNS and CDR2 as SASEGT.

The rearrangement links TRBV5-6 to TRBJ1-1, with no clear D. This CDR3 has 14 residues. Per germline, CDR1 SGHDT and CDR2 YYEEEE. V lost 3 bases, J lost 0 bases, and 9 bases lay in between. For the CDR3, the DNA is TGTGCCAGCAGCTCGTTCAGCTTGAACACTGAAGCTTTCTTT. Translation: CASSSFSLNTEAFF.

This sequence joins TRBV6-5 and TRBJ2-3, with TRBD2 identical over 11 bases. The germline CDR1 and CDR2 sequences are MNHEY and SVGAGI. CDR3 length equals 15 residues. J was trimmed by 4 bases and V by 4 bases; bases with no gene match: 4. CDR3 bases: TGTGCCAGCAGTTCACTAGCGGGAGTGCCAGATACGCAGTATTTT. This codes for CASSSLAGVPDTQYF.

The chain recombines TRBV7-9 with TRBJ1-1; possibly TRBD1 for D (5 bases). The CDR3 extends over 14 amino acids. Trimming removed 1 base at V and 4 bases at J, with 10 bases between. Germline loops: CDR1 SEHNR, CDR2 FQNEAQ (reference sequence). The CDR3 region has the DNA TGTGCCAGCAGCTTAGAAACAGGATTCACTGAAGCTTTCTTT. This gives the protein CASSLETGFTEAFF.

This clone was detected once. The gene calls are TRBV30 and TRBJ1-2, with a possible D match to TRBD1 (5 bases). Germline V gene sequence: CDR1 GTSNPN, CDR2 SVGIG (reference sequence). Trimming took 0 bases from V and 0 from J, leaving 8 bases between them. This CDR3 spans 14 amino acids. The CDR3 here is CAWSVLTANYGYTF. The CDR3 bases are TGTGCCTGGAGTGTGCTGACAGCTAACTATGGCTACACCTTC.

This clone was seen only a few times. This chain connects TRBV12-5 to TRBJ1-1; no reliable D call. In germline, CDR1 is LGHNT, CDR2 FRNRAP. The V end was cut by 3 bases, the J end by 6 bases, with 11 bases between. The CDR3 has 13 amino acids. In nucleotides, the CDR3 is TGTGCTAGTGGTTTTGGGGTTACGGCTGAAGCTTTCTTT. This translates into CASGFGVTAEAFF. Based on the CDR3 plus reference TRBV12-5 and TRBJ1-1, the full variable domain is DARVTQTPRHKVTEMGQEVTMRCQPILGHNTVFWYRQTMMQGLELLAYFRNRAPLDDSGMPKDRFSAEMPDATLATLKIQPSEPRDSAVYFCASGFGVTAEAFFGQGTRLTVV.

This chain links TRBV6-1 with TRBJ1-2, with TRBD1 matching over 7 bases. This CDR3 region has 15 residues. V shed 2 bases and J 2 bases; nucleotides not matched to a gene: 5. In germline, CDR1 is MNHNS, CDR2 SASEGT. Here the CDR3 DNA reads TGTGCCAGCAGTGAACTGAGGGGGCGGAACTATGGCTACACCTTC. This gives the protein CASSELRGRNYGYTF.

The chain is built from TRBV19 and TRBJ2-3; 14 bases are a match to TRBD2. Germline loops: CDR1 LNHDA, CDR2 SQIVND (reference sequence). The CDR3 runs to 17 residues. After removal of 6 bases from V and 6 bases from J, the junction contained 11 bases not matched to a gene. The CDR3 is CASSNPGLAGEDDTQYF. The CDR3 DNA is TGTGCCAGTAGCAACCCGGGACTAGCGGGAGAGGATGATACGCAGTATTTT.

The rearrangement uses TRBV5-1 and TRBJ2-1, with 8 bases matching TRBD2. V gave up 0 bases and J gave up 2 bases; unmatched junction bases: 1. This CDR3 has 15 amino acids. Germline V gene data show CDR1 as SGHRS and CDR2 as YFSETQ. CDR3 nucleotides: TGCGCCAGCAGCTTGGACGGGAGGGCCTACAATGAGCAGTTCTTC. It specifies CASSLDGRAYNEQFF. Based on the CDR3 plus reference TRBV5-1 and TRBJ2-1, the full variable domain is KAGVTQTPRYLIKTRGQQVTLSCSPISGHRSVSWYQQTPGQGLQFLFEYFSETQRNKGNFPGRFSGRQFSNSRSEMNVSTLELGDSALYLCASSLDGRAYNEQFFGPGTRLTVL.

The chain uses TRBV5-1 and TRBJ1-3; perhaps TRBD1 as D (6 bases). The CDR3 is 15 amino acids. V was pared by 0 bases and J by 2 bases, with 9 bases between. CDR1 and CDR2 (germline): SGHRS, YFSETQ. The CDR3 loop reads CASSLDGGPGNTIYF. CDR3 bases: TGCGCCAGCAGCTTGGACGGGGGGCCTGGAAACACCATATATTTT.

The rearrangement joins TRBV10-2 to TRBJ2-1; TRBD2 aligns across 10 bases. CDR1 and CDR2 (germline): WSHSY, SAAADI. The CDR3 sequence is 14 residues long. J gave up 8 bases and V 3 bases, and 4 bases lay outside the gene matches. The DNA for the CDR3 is TGCGCCAGCAGTGATCTAGCGGGAGCAGATGAGCAGTTCTTC. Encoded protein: CASSDLAGADEQFF.

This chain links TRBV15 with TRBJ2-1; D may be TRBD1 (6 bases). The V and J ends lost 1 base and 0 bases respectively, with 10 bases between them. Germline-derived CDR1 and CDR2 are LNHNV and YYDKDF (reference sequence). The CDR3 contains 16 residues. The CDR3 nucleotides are TGTGCCACCAGCAGAGGACAGGAGACCTCCTACAATGAGCAGTTCTTC. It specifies CATSRGQETSYNEQFF.